The 14 T cell receptor beta chains listed next were all sequenced from one sample in a study of identical twins. TCRdb used MiXCR to reprocess the 5' RACE reads, holding one entry per CDR3 protein. The repertoire holds 450,000 or so distinct CDR3 sequences, with about 14% as singletons. This same sample was also taken into another study, of yellow fever vaccine responses in identical twins.

Sequencing was performed on CD4+ T cells sorted from blood. These receptors were obtained from a woman aged 18 to 35 in good health.

V is TRBV20-1 and J is TRBJ2-2; perhaps TRBD2 as D (5 bases). The V end lost 6 bases, the J end lost 7 bases, and 15 bases lay between the germline ends. Germline CDR1 is DFQATT and CDR2 is SNEGSKA (reference sequence). The CDR3 runs 13 residues. CDR3 amino acids: CSATIGRVGELFF. The CDR3 DNA sequence: TGCAGTGCCACCATAGGGCGGGTCGGGGAGCTGTTTTTT.

In its sample, this clonotype was seen a few times. One end of the junction is discordant with germline, which a read error may explain. V usage is TRBV7-7 and J usage is TRBJ2-5, with 10 bases that match TRBD2. This CDR3 is 16 amino acids long. Germline-derived CDR1 and CDR2 are SSHAT and FNYEAQ (reference sequence). CDR3 nucleotide sequence: TGTGCTAGCAGCCCTGTAGCGGGGGGCCTCGGAGAGACCCAGTACTTC. This sequence encodes CASSPVAGGLGETQYF.

The V gene is TRBV9, the J gene TRBJ1-3; a weak D match, TRBD1 (6 bases). V lost 0 bases and J lost 0, with 10 bases in between. Per the germline V gene, CDR1 is SGDLS and CDR2 is YYNGEE. The CDR3 sequence is 16 residues long. CDR3 residues: CASSVDRASSGNTIYF. CDR3 sequence (DNA): TGTGCCAGCAGCGTAGACAGGGCTAGCTCTGGAAACACCATATATTTT.

This chain uses TRBV2 with TRBJ1-3; D might be TRBD1 (5 bases). V lost 4 bases and J lost 0, with 10 bases in between. The CDR3 sequence is 15 residues long. Germline CDR1 and CDR2: SNHLY and FYNNEI. CDR3 protein: CASSVEGSSGNTIYF. CDR3 nucleotides: TGTGCCAGCAGTGTGGAGGGGAGCTCTGGAAACACCATATATTTT.

This clonotype was observed a few times. One junction end disagrees with the germline gene, perhaps due to a read error. CDR3 sequence (DNA): TGTGCTAGCAGCACTGACACGACCGGGGAGCTGTTTTTT. Translating it yields CASSTDTTGELFF. The rearrangement joins TRBV7-7 to TRBJ2-2, with D uncertain. Looked up from germline, CDR1 is SSHAT and CDR2 is FNYEAQ (reference sequence). This CDR3 contains 13 residues.

The CDR3 nucleotides read TGCGCCAGCACAGGGTTGGGGACAGATACGCAGTATTTT. It specifies CASTGLGTDTQYF. The V call is TRBV5-1, the J call TRBJ2-3; the D gene is possibly TRBD1 (5 bases). The CDR3 is made up of 13 amino acids. Germline V gene data show CDR1 as SGHRS and CDR2 as YFSETQ. The V gene lost 6 bases and the J gene lost 3 bases, with 11 bases spanning the gap.

This clonotype was detected once. The V gene is TRBV19, the J gene TRBJ2-1; 11 nucleotides align to TRBD2. The CDR3 runs to 16 residues. Germline V gives CDR1 LNHDA, CDR2 SQIVND (reference sequence). V shed 1 base and J 4 bases; nucleotides not matched to a gene: 3. This chain's CDR3 is CASSIALAGGYNEQFF. CDR3 in DNA: TGTGCCAGTAGTATAGCCCTAGCGGGGGGTTACAATGAGCAGTTCTTC.

This clonotype was seen only a few times. This sequence joins TRBV6-5 and TRBJ2-1; D is undetermined. V lost 2 bases and J lost 10, with 15 bases in between. The V gene's germline CDR1 is MNHEY and CDR2 SVGAGI. CDR3 length: 14 residues. The CDR3 region is CASSYAGLQWEQFF. CDR3 nucleotides: TGTGCCAGCAGTTACGCAGGTTTACAGTGGGAGCAGTTCTTC.

This chain connects TRBV28 to TRBJ2-7; TRBD2 aligns across 9 bases. Germline CDR1 and CDR2: MDHEN and SYDVKM. The CDR3 totals 15 residues. The V segment lost 7 bases and the J segment 5 bases; nucleotides outside the gene matches: 12. The CDR3 here is CASTPIGTSRHEQYF. DNA for the CDR3: TGTGCCAGCACCCCTATCGGGACTAGCAGGCACGAGCAGTACTTC.

In its sample, this clonotype was seen many times. The V gene is TRBV29-1, the J gene TRBJ2-3; 7 positions agree with TRBD1. V gave up 6 bases and J gave up 4 bases; unmatched junction bases: 7. CDR3 length equals 13 residues. CDR1 SQVTM and CDR2 ANQGSEA come from the germline V gene. Here the CDR3 reads CSVGPQGADTQYF. The CDR3, as DNA: TGCAGCGTCGGTCCCCAGGGGGCAGATACGCAGTATTTT.

This clonotype has only a few counts. The gene calls are TRBV10-3 and TRBJ1-1; a possible D gene is TRBD1 (6 bases). The germline V gene has CDR1 ENHRY and CDR2 SYGVKD. Trimming stripped 6 bases from V and 5 bases from J, with 19 bases between. The CDR3 loop spans 15 amino acids. In nucleotides, the CDR3 is TGTGCCATCAGGGGGAACAGGGATTGGGGTACTGAAGCTTTCTTT. Translating gives CAIRGNRDWGTEAFF.

This clonotype was recorded a few times. The V gene is TRBV27, the J gene TRBJ2-3, with D perhaps matching TRBD2 (6 bases). V dropped 2 bases and J dropped 3 bases, with 21 bases sitting between them. Germline CDR1 and CDR2: MNHEY and SMNVEV (reference sequence). The CDR3 has 18 amino acids. The CDR3 reads CASSLTLTGGPWTDTQYF. CDR3 DNA sequence: TGTGCCAGCAGTTTAACGCTTACCGGGGGACCCTGGACAGATACGCAGTATTTT.

V gene TRBV6-2 or TRBV6-3 combines with J gene TRBJ2-5; D is unresolved. Trimming removed 4 bases from V and 0 bases from J, with 6 bases in between. Germline V gives CDR1 MNHEY, CDR2 SVGEGT. This CDR3 has 13 amino acids. The CDR3 sequence: CASSFKYQETQYF. The CDR3 DNA sequence: TGTGCCAGCAGTTTCAAGTACCAAGAGACCCAGTACTTC.

This rearrangement joins TRBV20-1 to TRBJ2-5, with a weak D call TRBD2 (5 bases). V lost 3 bases to trimming and J lost 5 bases, with 19 bases between them. The length of the CDR3 is 15 residues. From germline, CDR1 is DFQATT and CDR2 SNEGSKA (reference sequence). The CDR3: CSASKVSSGTETQYF. As DNA, the CDR3 is TGCAGTGCTAGTAAGGTTTCTTCGGGAACGGAGACCCAGTACTTC.